A single sample gave rise to the 23 T cell receptor beta chains below, sequenced in a study of shared clonotypes between healthy human individuals. Libraries were prepared by immunoSEQ multiplex PCR; TCRdb keeps only in-frame clonotypes and omits some of them. This repertoire shows over 2 million clones, 85% to 95% found once; its top ten account for around 0.4%. Sequences were obtained from naive CD4+ T cells from PBMCs. Subset of the sample: CD45RA+ positively selected. These receptor sequences come from a man in his late teens or twenties in good health. Some clones in this sample may be carry-over from other donors' samples.

This clone was seen once. Distinct nucleotide sequences in the sample also encode this CDR3. The chain links TRBV28 to TRBJ2-7; no reliable D call. V gave up 2 bases and J gave up 0 bases, with 5 bases separating them. Germline-derived CDR1 and CDR2 are MDHEN and SYDVKM. The CDR3 length is 13 residues. CDR3 region: CASSLTASYEQYF. In DNA form, the CDR3 reads TGTGCCAGCAGTTTAACGGCCTCCTACGAGCAGTACTTC.

The chain is built from TRBV29-1 and TRBJ2-1; possibly TRBD2 for D (6 bases). Trimming took 3 bases from V and 8 from J, leaving 11 bases between them. This CDR3 is 12 amino acids long. Germline-derived CDR1 and CDR2 are SQVTM and ANQGSEA. As DNA, the CDR3 is TGCAGCGTTGACGGTCCGGGGGATGAGCAGTTCTTC. Protein sequence: CSVDGPGDEQFF.

This clone was detected a few times. The rearrangement uses TRBV20-1 and TRBJ2-1; unclear D gene. Trimming removed 3 bases at V and 12 bases at J, with 12 bases between. Germline V gives CDR1 DFQATT, CDR2 SNEGSKA (reference sequence). CDR3 length equals 11 residues. DNA for the CDR3: TGCAGTGCTAGCCTCTCTCCCGGGCAGTTCTTC. The encoded protein is CSASLSPGQFF.

This chain connects TRBV9 to TRBJ2-7, with D hard to call. The CDR3 sequence is 14 residues long. CDR1 is SGDLS, CDR2 YYNGEE, per germline. With 0 bases removed from V and 6 bases from J, the gap between germline ends came to 13 bases. The CDR3 protein is CASSVEASGSEQYF. As DNA, the CDR3 is TGTGCCAGCAGCGTAGAGGCTAGTGGTAGCGAGCAGTACTTC.

The chain is built from TRBV11-3 and TRBJ2-7; 9 nucleotides line up with TRBD1. CDR3 length: 15 residues. Losses at the gene ends were 5 bases for V and 6 bases for J; bases not matched to a gene: 11. CDR1 SGHNT and CDR2 YENEEA come from the germline V gene. Here the CDR3 DNA reads TGTGCCAGCAGCCAGACATCCGGACAGGGGAGCGAGCAGTACTTC. Amino acid sequence: CASSQTSGQGSEQYF.

This clone appeared a single time. The chain combines TRBV30 with TRBJ2-3; D possibly corresponds to TRBD2 (5 bases). CDR1 GTSNPN and CDR2 SVGIG come from the germline V gene (reference sequence). Trimming cost V 0 bases and J 6 bases, with 10 bases left between them. The length of the CDR3 is 13 residues. The CDR3 bases are TGTGCCTGGAGTGTACGTGGGAGTGATACGCAGTATTTT. Its protein product is CAWSVRGSDTQYF.

The rearrangement links TRBV7-3 to TRBJ2-3; possible D gene TRBD2, 6 bases. This CDR3 is built from 15 residues. CDR1 is SGHTA and CDR2 is FQGTGA in the germline V gene. V was trimmed by 4 bases and J by 5 bases, leaving 16 bases between them. Written as DNA, the CDR3 is TGTGCCAGCAGCTACTCGGGTGGGGGGAAAGATACGCAGTATTTT. Protein: CASSYSGGGKDTQYF.

The rearrangement joins TRBV5-6 to TRBJ1-1; perhaps TRBD1 as D (6 bases). There are 15 residues in the CDR3. The V end lost 1 base, the J end lost 0 bases, and 10 bases lay between the germline ends. CDR1 is SGHDT and CDR2 is YYEEEE in the germline V gene. The CDR3 DNA follows: TGTGCCAGCAGCTTGCGACAGGTTATGAACACTGAAGCTTTCTTT. This encodes CASSLRQVMNTEAFF.

The CDR3 spells CASSLRSRLGYTF. The DNA for the CDR3 is TGTGCCAGCAGCTTAAGATCGCGGCTTGGCTACACCTTC. The rearrangement joins TRBV7-8 to TRBJ1-2; D is unresolved. The CDR3 sequence is 13 residues long. CDR1 SGHVS and CDR2 FQNEAQ come from the germline V gene. V lost 2 bases and J 7 bases, leaving 11 bases between the germline ends. The full variable domain, completed using reference TRBV7-8 and TRBJ1-2, is GAGVSQSPRYKVAKRGQDVALRCDPISGHVSLFWYQQALGQGPEFLTYFQNEAQLDKSGLPSDRFFAERPEGSVSTLKIQRTQQEDSAVYLCASSLRSRLGYTFGSGTRLTVV.

V is TRBV19 and J is TRBJ2-2, with 7 bases lining up with TRBD2. The CDR3 has 15 amino acids. CDR1 and CDR2 from the germline V gene are LNHDA and SQIVND (reference sequence). Unmatched junction bases numbered 11, after V lost 7 bases and J lost 6 bases. The CDR3 DNA reads TGTGCCAGTATAAAGGAGGGAGGGCCCTCCGGGGAGCTGTTTTTT. Translation gives CASIKEGGPSGELFF.

The V call is TRBV11-2, the J call TRBJ1-2, with D perhaps matching TRBD1 (6 bases). Germline V lookup: CDR1 SGHAT, CDR2 FQNNGV. The V end lost 5 bases, the J end lost 6 bases, and 13 bases lay between the germline ends. This CDR3 is built from 13 residues. The CDR3 coding sequence is TGTGCCAGCAGCAAGTGGGGGGCAGATGGCTACACCTTC. This translates into CASSKWGADGYTF.

The rearrangement uses TRBV19 and TRBJ2-1; TRBD2 agrees at 11 bases. Unmatched junction bases numbered 2, after V lost 3 bases and J lost 1 base. The CDR3 consists of 16 residues. Germline assignment: CDR1 LNHDA and CDR2 SQIVND (reference sequence). The CDR3 reads CASSISGRVSYNEQFF. The CDR3 coding sequence is TGTGCCAGTAGTATTAGCGGGAGGGTTTCCTACAATGAGCAGTTCTTC.

This chain connects TRBV28 to TRBJ2-7; TRBD2 matches at 10 bases. V lost 7 bases and J lost 4; bases outside the gene matches: 7. Germline lookup yields CDR1 MDHEN and CDR2 SYDVKM. The CDR3 extends over 14 amino acids. CDR3 amino acids: CASNPGLARYEQYF. The DNA for the CDR3 is TGTGCCAGCAACCCGGGACTAGCGAGATACGAGCAGTACTTC.

The V and J genes are TRBV6-1 and TRBJ2-1; 7 nucleotides line up with TRBD2. CDR1 and CDR2 (germline): MNHNS, SASEGT. The CDR3 has 16 amino acids. V was pared by 0 bases and J by 6 bases, with 8 bases of the junction left unmatched. The chain's CDR3 is CASSEARGRAFNEQFF. CDR3 nucleotides: TGTGCCAGCAGTGAAGCTCGGGGGAGGGCCTTCAATGAGCAGTTCTTC.

This rearrangement joins TRBV30 to TRBJ2-7, with D possibly matching TRBD2 (5 bases). The germline CDR1 and CDR2 sequences are GTSNPN and SVGIG (reference sequence). The V gene lost 6 bases and the J gene lost 7 bases, with 19 bases spanning the gap. This CDR3 has 13 residues. The CDR3 DNA is TGTGCCTGCCAGCGGTGGGAAGAGAGGGAGCAGTACTTC. It codes for CACQRWEEREQYF.

The chain links TRBV6-5 to TRBJ2-3; D perhaps matches TRBD2 (5 bases). Germline V lookup: CDR1 MNHEY, CDR2 SVGAGI. The CDR3 is 15 residues long. The V gene lost 6 bases and the J gene lost 1 base, with 14 bases spanning the gap. CDR3 DNA: TGTGCCAGCAGCCCAGGATTGAGGGGCACAGATACGCAGTATTTT. Translating it yields CASSPGLRGTDTQYF.

The chain links TRBV28 to TRBJ2-5; D remains ambiguous. The V end was cut by 2 bases, the J end by 1 base, with 5 bases between. This CDR3 has 13 amino acids. Germline V gives CDR1 MDHEN, CDR2 SYDVKM. The CDR3: CASSLRVQETQYF. As DNA, the CDR3 is TGTGCCAGCAGTTTACGGGTCCAAGAGACCCAGTACTTC.

Points on this clone: The same CDR3 can be traced to other DNA sequences in this sample. The gene calls are TRBV6-1 and TRBJ2-3; a weak D match, TRBD2 (7 bases). CDR3 length equals 14 residues. The V end was cut by 6 bases, the J end by 0 bases, with 10 bases between. Germline CDR1 and CDR2: MNHNS and SASEGT. In DNA form, the CDR3 reads TGTGCCAGCAGACAGGGACTAAGCACAGATACGCAGTATTTT. This sequence encodes CASRQGLSTDTQYF.

V gene TRBV28 combines with J gene TRBJ2-1; TRBD2 might be the D (6 bases). Germline V gene data show CDR1 as MDHEN and CDR2 as SYDVKM. This CDR3 is 14 amino acids long. The V and J ends lost 6 bases and 7 bases respectively, with 16 bases between them. The CDR3 here is CASSRPSSENEQFF. Here the CDR3 DNA reads TGTGCCAGCAGCCGTCCGTCTAGCGAGAATGAGCAGTTCTTC.

This rearrangement joins TRBV10-3 to TRBJ1-2, with 9 bases fitting TRBD1. There are 16 residues in the CDR3. CDR1 is ENHRY, CDR2 SYGVKD, per germline. V shed 2 bases and J 2 bases; nucleotides not matched to a gene: 6. The CDR3 spells CAISELGQGQNYGYTF. The CDR3 DNA follows: TGTGCCATCAGTGAGCTAGGACAGGGGCAGAACTATGGCTACACCTTC.

The chain has TRBV5-5 and TRBJ2-1, with 11 nucleotides matching TRBD1. This CDR3 is 13 amino acids long. V lost 4 bases, J lost 8 bases, and 2 bases stayed unmatched. Germline V gene lookup returns CDR1 SGHKS and CDR2 YYEKEE (reference sequence). The CDR3 loop is CASSGQGAYEQFF. CDR3 in DNA: TGTGCCAGCAGCGGACAGGGGGCTTATGAGCAGTTCTTC.

On this clone: Other DNA sequences in this sample translate to the same CDR3. The gene calls are TRBV7-2 and TRBJ2-7; TRBD2 is a possible D gene (6 bases). V was clipped by 1 base and J by 1 base, with 11 bases between them. Germline V CDR1 and CDR2: SGHTA, FQGNSA. The CDR3 covers 15 residues. The CDR3 is CASSLDPTRSYEQYF. DNA for the CDR3: TGTGCCAGCAGCTTAGATCCGACTAGATCCTACGAGCAGTACTTC.

This clone was observed a single time. The chain employs TRBV7-6 and TRBJ2-2; D is possibly TRBD2 (6 bases). V lost 3 bases and J lost 4, with 9 bases in between. Germline V CDR1 and CDR2: SGHVS, FNYEAQ. This CDR3 comprises 14 residues. CDR3 sequence: CASSLGGSTGELFF. In nucleotides, the CDR3 is TGTGCCAGCAGCTTGGGGGGAAGCACCGGGGAGCTGTTTTTT.